This T cell receptor beta chain emerged from a study of CD4+ T cells in melanoma. The protocol was immunoSEQ multiplex PCR, while the TCRdb copy is restricted to in-frame clones and leaves out a portion. The sample has about 10,000 clones; roughly 69% are singletons. CDR1 SGHVS and CDR2 FQNEAQ come from the germline V gene. The CDR3 runs to 15 residues. With 5 bases clipped from V and 4 bases from J, the junction kept 8 bases outside the gene matches. The source of this sequence is a human donor with melanoma. The V and J genes are TRBV7-8 and TRBJ1-1, with 9 bases lining up with TRBD1. The sample consisted of cells from a culture (not recorded whether cultured in vitro). The CDR3: CASSIAGTGLTEAFF. DNA for the CDR3: TGTGCCAGCAGCATCGCGGGGACAGGGCTCACTGAAGCTTTCTTT. Looking up the rest from reference TRBV7-8 and TRBJ1-1 gives the full variable domain: GAGVSQSPRYKVAKRGQDVALRCDPISGHVSLFWYQQALGQGPEFLTYFQNEAQLDKSGLPSDRFFAERPEGSVSTLKIQRTQQEDSAVYLCASSIAGTGLTEAFFGQGTRLTVV.